This T cell receptor beta chain was observed in a study of T cell changes during pregnancy in multiple sclerosis. Method: immunoSEQ multiplex PCR; TCRdb's copy keeps in-frame clones and lacks some. The sample has around 42,000 clones; 91% are singletons. Per the germline V gene, CDR1 is SGHTA and CDR2 is FQGNSA. Trimming stripped 4 bases from V and 4 bases from J, with 10 bases between. This CDR3 comprises 13 residues. The clonotype originates from a female donor in good health, enrolled as a control in a pregnancy study. This rearrangement joins TRBV7-2 to TRBJ1-1, with no clear D. The input for sequencing was CD4+ T cells from peripheral blood mononuclear cells, taken after pregnancy. This CDR3 reads CASSYTMTTEAFF. For the CDR3, the DNA is TGTGCCAGCAGCTATACTATGACCACTGAAGCTTTCTTT.